This T cell receptor (beta chain) is drawn from a study of blood T cell repertoires in COVID-19. As for the study in general: Italy, Spain and the United States were the sources of the convalescent and acute COVID-19 samples. The cDNA or gDNA used as material had been derived from T cells, B-cell-depleted T cells, or PBMCs.

The CDR3 contains 15 residues. CDR1 is SGDLS and CDR2 is YYNGEE in the germline V gene. V lost 2 bases, J lost 0 bases, and 10 bases lay in between. Per the original data handling: Researchers report that nucleated cell counts were estimated from reference gene primer amplification. Using immunoSEQ multiplex PCR, the repertoire was profiled, and TCRdb retains in-frame clones only, with some absent. The D gene and trimming were derived from the DNA, and the V and J assignments and clone size from that table. The table has roughly 52,000 clones, approximately 85% seen once; the top ten hold about 13%. The sequencing sample was made of peripheral blood. The clonotype originates from a human donor in a cohort sampled during active COVID-19. The V and J genes are TRBV9 and TRBJ2-3; possible D gene TRBD1, 6 bases. The CDR3 nucleotides are TGTGCCAGCAGCGTTCGGGACACAAGCACAGATACGCAGTATTTT. This gives the protein CASSVRDTSTDTQYF.